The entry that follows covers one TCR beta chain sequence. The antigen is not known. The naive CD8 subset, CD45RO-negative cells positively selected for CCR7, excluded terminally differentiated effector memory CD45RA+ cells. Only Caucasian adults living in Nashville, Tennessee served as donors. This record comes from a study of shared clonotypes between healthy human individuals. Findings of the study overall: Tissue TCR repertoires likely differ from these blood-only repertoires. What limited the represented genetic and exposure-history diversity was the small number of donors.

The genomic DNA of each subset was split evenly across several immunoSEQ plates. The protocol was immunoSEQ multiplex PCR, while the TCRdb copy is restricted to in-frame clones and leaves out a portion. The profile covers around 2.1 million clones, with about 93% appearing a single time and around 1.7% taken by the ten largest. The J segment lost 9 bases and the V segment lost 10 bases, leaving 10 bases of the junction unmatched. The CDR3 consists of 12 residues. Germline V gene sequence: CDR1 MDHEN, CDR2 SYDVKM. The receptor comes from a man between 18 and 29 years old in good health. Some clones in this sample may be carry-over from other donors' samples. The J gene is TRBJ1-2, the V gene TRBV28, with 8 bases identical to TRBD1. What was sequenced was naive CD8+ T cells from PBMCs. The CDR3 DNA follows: TGTGCCACCGACGACAGGGGCCATCGCTACACCTTC. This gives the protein CATDDRGHRYTF.